The entry below gives a single TCR beta chain sequence along with its context. V lost 1 base, J lost 9 bases, and 19 bases lay in between. Germline lookup yields CDR1 SGHTA and CDR2 FQGNSA. CDR3 length: 16 residues. The PCR ran on 60 Vbeta and 13 Jbeta primers. This table comes from immunoSEQ multiplex PCR, and its TCRdb copy is limited to in-frame clones, with some not included. The sample holds about 160,000 clones, approximately 76% seen once. The sample originates from a study of cytomegalovirus exposure and HLA in healthy donors. The rearrangement joins TRBV7-2 to TRBJ1-5, with no clear D. The sequence derives from a female donor in good health and CMV-seronegative. Sequencing was carried out using PBMCs. DNA for the CDR3: TGTGCCAGCAGCTTAGGGGCAGGTTTCGGTGTTTGGCCCCAGCATTTT. This translates into CASSLGAGFGVWPQHF.